This TCR beta chain is drawn from a study of T cell clonotyping in hematopoietic cell transplantation. Broader study findings: Graft donor and pretransplant recipient Inverse Simpson Index values predicted broader posttransplant TCR diversity. Recipient TCR diversity dropped after transplant; expanded clonotypes rose from day 30 to 180.

Concerning this clone itself: Its antigen remains unknown.

Germline-derived CDR1 and CDR2 are LGHNA and YSLEER. Trimming removed 4 bases at V and 13 bases at J, with 22 bases between. CDR3 length: 14 residues. Clones were sequenced by immunoSEQ multiplex PCR, and TCRdb holds only the in-frame ones, with some missing. The sample includes some 15,000 clones, 85% to 90% of them seen just once. Blood collection times were about day -28 and days 30, 100, 180 posttransplant. V is TRBV4-3 and J is TRBJ1-1; a possible D gene is TRBD1 (5 bases). This sequence originates from a male patient in his sixties who had an allogeneic stem cell transplant from a related donor, so the T cells may come from the graft donor. Some clones in this sample may be carry-over from other donors' samples. The sample was PBMCs, taken 100 days after allogeneic stem cell transplant. CDR3 DNA sequence: TGCGCCAGCAGCCCTCTGGGGGGTCTCCCTGAGGTTTTCTTT. The encoded protein is CASSPLGGLPEVFF.